This passage covers 5 T cell receptor beta chains from one sample sequenced in a study of CD8 T cells in ankylosing spondylitis. TCRdb fed the 5' RACE reads into MiXCR, producing one record per CDR3 protein. This sample yields about 160,000 distinct CDR3 sequences, of which roughly 18% are seen a single time; roughly 8% belongs to the top ten. The sequencing input was blood, either unsorted or a sorted T cell fraction (not recorded which). The receptors stem from a male donor with ankylosing spondylitis or in good health (not recorded which).

The chain employs TRBV12-3 or TRBV12-4 and TRBJ1-2, with D uncertain. Deletions cut 3 bases from V and 8 bases from J, with 10 bases between. The CDR3 loop spans 12 amino acids. The CDR3 region is CASSFKGGGYTF. In nucleotides, the CDR3 is TGTGCCAGCAGTTTCAAGGGTGGCGGCTACACCTTC.

This clonotype occurred many times. V is TRBV27 and J is TRBJ2-3; no reliable D call. V lost 7 bases, J lost 0 bases, and 14 bases lay in between. This CDR3 has 15 amino acids. Germline lookup yields CDR1 MNHEY and CDR2 SMNVEV (reference sequence). In DNA, the CDR3 is TGTGCCAGCACTCTAAGACACGCTAGCACAGATACGCAGTATTTT. Its translation: CASTLRHASTDTQYF.

This rearrangement joins TRBV28 to TRBJ1-1; D is uncertain. The CDR3 length is 14 residues. Per germline, CDR1 MDHEN and CDR2 SYDVKM. V shed 7 bases and J shed 1 base, with 13 bases lying between them. The CDR3 DNA follows: TGTGCCAGCACCCCCCGGCGGGGGAACACTGAAGCTTTCTTT. It yields the protein CASTPRRGNTEAFF.

Many counts were recorded for this clonotype. The chain joins TRBV20-1 to TRBJ2-3; 10 bases map to TRBD2. This CDR3 contains 13 residues. The V segment lost 5 bases and the J segment 6 bases; nucleotides outside the gene matches: 5. Germline V gives CDR1 DFQATT, CDR2 SNEGSKA (reference sequence). CDR3 residues: CSAAPGLADTQYF. The CDR3 DNA follows: TGCAGTGCTGCACCGGGACTAGCGGATACGCAGTATTTT.

There are many counts of this clonotype. The J gene is TRBJ2-7, the V gene TRBV11-2; unclear D gene. This CDR3 comprises 14 residues. Trimming removed 3 bases at V and 4 bases at J, with 13 bases between. CDR1 is SGHAT and CDR2 is FQNNGV in the germline V gene. In DNA form, the CDR3 reads TGTGCCAGCAGCTTTGGTGACGGAGCATACGAGCAGTACTTC. It codes for CASSFGDGAYEQYF.